Below, 13 T cell receptor beta chains from the same sample are listed, as sequenced in a study of cytomegalovirus exposure and HLA in healthy donors. PCR amplification relied on 60 Vbeta primers (plus 13 Jbeta primers). The repertoire was sequenced with immunoSEQ multiplex PCR; TCRdb's copy has only in-frame clones and lacks some. In the table there are 40,000 to 60,000 clones, around 70% of which are singletons. The sequenced sample consisted of PBMCs. These receptors were obtained from a woman aged 45 to 65 in good health and CMV-seronegative.

This chain joins TRBV6-6 and TRBJ2-7; maybe TRBD2 (6 bases). The CDR3 covers 13 residues. Germline CDR1 is MNHNY and CDR2 is SVGAGI (reference sequence). The V end was cut by 6 bases, the J end by 1 base, with 10 bases between. The CDR3 sequence is CASRLEGSYEQYF. CDR3 bases: TGTGCCAGCAGACTGGAGGGTTCCTACGAGCAGTACTTC.

This clone was detected only a few times. V is TRBV9 and J is TRBJ2-2; 12 bases map to TRBD1. J gave up 7 bases and V 3 bases, and 4 bases lay outside the gene matches. Germline V gives CDR1 SGDLS, CDR2 YYNGEE. The CDR3 length is 15 residues. The CDR3 nucleotides read TGTGCCAGCAGCGGGGACAGGGGGCGCGTCGGGGAGCTGTTTTTT. It translates to CASSGDRGRVGELFF.

The V gene is TRBV7-9, the J gene TRBJ2-5; the D gene is possibly TRBD2 (5 bases). Germline CDR1 and CDR2: SEHNR and FQNEAQ (reference sequence). CDR3 length: 14 residues. Trimming shortened V by 5 bases and J by 3 bases, and 13 bases separated the two germline ends. In DNA, the CDR3 is TGTGCCAGCAGCCCGAGGACTCTAAAAGAGACCCAGTACTTC. Protein: CASSPRTLKETQYF.

This clone was recorded a few times. The chain joins TRBV6-6 to TRBJ2-1, with 9 nucleotides matching TRBD2. The V gene end was trimmed by 10 bases and the J gene end by 8 bases; junction bases not matched to a gene: 15. Germline CDR1 MNHNY, CDR2 SVGAGI (reference sequence). The CDR3 totals 15 residues. CDR3 residues: CATQLTSGISDEQFF. The CDR3 bases are TGTGCCACCCAGTTGACTAGCGGCATCAGCGATGAGCAGTTCTTC.

As DNA, the CDR3 is TGTGCCAGCAGGCCCGCCGGGGACAGTATTGTCTACGAGCAGTACTTC. Translation gives CASRPAGDSIVYEQYF. V is TRBV6-6 and J is TRBJ2-7; TRBD1 aligns across 7 bases. CDR1 is MNHNY and CDR2 is SVGAGI in the germline V gene (reference sequence). The CDR3 runs 16 residues. J lost 3 bases, V lost 6 bases, and 14 bases had no gene match.

This chain links TRBV10-3 with TRBJ2-5; 8 bases fit TRBD2. Trimming took 8 bases from V and 5 from J; bases not matched to a gene: 7. This CDR3 spans 13 amino acids. Germline V gives CDR1 ENHRY, CDR2 SYGVKD. The CDR3 here is CAIRGGGPETQYF. CDR3 sequence (DNA): TGTGCCATCCGGGGGGGCGGTCCGGAGACCCAGTACTTC.

This clone was detected only once. This chain links TRBV19 with TRBJ1-1; the match to TRBD1 covers 7 bases. The ends lost 3 bases at V and 4 bases at J; junction bases unmatched: 2. The CDR3 is 13 amino acids. Per germline, CDR1 LNHDA and CDR2 SQIVND (reference sequence). Written as DNA, the CDR3 is TGTGCCAGTAGTATTAACAGGGGCACTGAAGCTTTCTTT. It specifies CASSINRGTEAFF.

The chain recombines TRBV4-2 with TRBJ2-6, with D possibly TRBD1 on 6 matching bases. The CDR3 length is 15 residues. The germline V and J ends were trimmed by 4 bases and 0 bases, with 7 bases remaining between them. Germline V lookup: CDR1 LGHNA, CDR2 YNFKEQ. CDR3 coding DNA: TGTGCCAGCAGCCCGACAGGCTCTGGGGCCAACGTCCTGACTTTC. This encodes CASSPTGSGANVLTF.

The V call is TRBV27, the J call TRBJ2-7; 13 positions agree with TRBD2. Looked up from germline, CDR1 is MNHEY and CDR2 is SMNVEV (reference sequence). The CDR3 spans 19 residues. V lost 0 bases and J lost 3; bases outside the gene matches: 11. The CDR3 reads CASSLSKGSGLAGRYEQYF. Written as DNA, the CDR3 is TGTGCCAGCAGTTTATCGAAGGGCTCGGGACTAGCGGGACGCTACGAGCAGTACTTC.

This clone has a single count. This chain connects TRBV7-9 to TRBJ1-4; 7 nucleotides agree with TRBD1. The germline gives CDR1 SEHNR, CDR2 FQNEAQ (reference sequence). Trimming cost V 11 bases and J 0 bases; bases outside gene matches: 6. The CDR3 consists of 14 residues. The DNA of the CDR3 is TGTGCCGGCCAGGGGGATGCAACTAATGAAAAACTGTTTTTT. It codes for CAGQGDATNEKLFF.

The CDR3 sequence: CAWLTASGGQETQYF. CDR3 nucleotides: TGTGCCTGGCTCACAGCTAGCGGGGGCCAAGAGACCCAGTACTTC. The chain carries TRBV30 and TRBJ2-5; TRBD2 aligns across 10 bases. The CDR3 is 15 residues long. J was trimmed by 1 base and V by 5 bases; bases with no gene match: 7. The germline V gene encodes CDR1 GTSNPN and CDR2 SVGIG (reference sequence).

This sequence joins TRBV6-1 and TRBJ2-1; D may be TRBD2 (5 bases). The CDR3 sequence is 15 residues long. Germline V gene sequence: CDR1 MNHNS, CDR2 SASEGT. The V gene lost 3 bases and the J gene lost 8 bases, with 17 bases spanning the gap. The CDR3, as DNA: TGTGCCAGCAGTGATCCCCCCGGGGAGCAGCATGAGCAGTTCTTC. It encodes CASSDPPGEQHEQFF.

In its sample, this clone was seen a few times. This sequence joins TRBV7-3 and TRBJ1-1; tentative D call: TRBD1 (5 bases). This CDR3 region has 13 residues. Germline loops: CDR1 SGHTA, CDR2 FQGTGA. Trimming left V 5 bases short and J 1 base short, with 8 bases between. The CDR3 DNA sequence: TGTGCCAGCAGCCCTACAGGGAACACTGAAGCTTTCTTT. Its protein product is CASSPTGNTEAFF.